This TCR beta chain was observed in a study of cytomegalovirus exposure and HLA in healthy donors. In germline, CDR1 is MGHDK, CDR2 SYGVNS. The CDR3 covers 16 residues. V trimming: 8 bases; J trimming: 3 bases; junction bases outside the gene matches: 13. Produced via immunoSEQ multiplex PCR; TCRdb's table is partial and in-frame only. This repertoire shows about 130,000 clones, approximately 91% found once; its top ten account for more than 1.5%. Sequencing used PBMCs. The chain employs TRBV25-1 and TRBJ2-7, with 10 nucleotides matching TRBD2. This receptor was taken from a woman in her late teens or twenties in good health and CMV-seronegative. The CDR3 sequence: CASPREVLAGVYEQYF. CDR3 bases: TGTGCCAGCCCGAGGGAGGTGCTAGCGGGAGTCTACGAGCAGTACTTC.